This T cell receptor (beta chain) is from a study of cytomegalovirus exposure and HLA in healthy donors. Study context: Genetic ancestry analysis placed about 80% of the 398 donors that were genotyped in the Caucasian-associated cluster.

The study ran its PCR with 60 Vbeta and 13 Jbeta primers. The assay was immunoSEQ multiplex PCR, and TCRdb's table has in-frame clones only and misses some. Here the sample spans over 85,000 clones, 80% being singletons. Findings and caveats of the study: The productive fraction for most TCR beta V segments was about 87% or about 30% in an earlier analysis. The majority of TCR sequences were rare, yet some public TCRs appeared in many donors.

Concerning this clone itself: Antigen unknown.

The specimen was PBMCs. The TCR sequence derives from a woman aged 55-69 years in good health and CMV-seropositive.

The CDR3 is CASSPDSYLEAFF. DNA for the CDR3: TGTGCCAGCAGTCCGGACAGCTACCTTGAAGCTTTCTTT. The gene calls are TRBV11-2 and TRBJ1-1; D may be TRBD1 (6 bases). The CDR3 extends over 13 amino acids. V lost 6 bases and J lost 7, with 15 bases in between. Germline CDR1 and CDR2: SGHAT and FQNNGV. The entire variable domain, with the rest obtained from reference TRBV11-2 and TRBJ1-1, is as follows: EAGVAQSPRYKIIEKRQSVAFWCNPISGHATLYWYQQILGQGPKLLIQFQNNGVVDDSQLPKDRFSAERLKGVDSTLKIQPAKLEDSAVYLCASSPDSYLEAFFGQGTRLTVV.